The rows below give T cell receptor beta chains drawn from one sample of a study of T cell repertoires in cytomegalovirus infection. Via MiXCR, TCRdb re-called the reads, giving one row per CDR3 protein. The sample records roughly 310,000 distinct CDR3 sequences, 17% being singletons. The specimen sequenced was PBMCs. Receptors originate from a human donor in good health (CMV status not recorded). Some clones in this sample may be carry-over from other donors' samples. CDR3s include the opening cysteine and the closing phenylalanine or tryptophan. A D gene is named only where the DNA matches it firmly. For some rows the clone size is stated as once, few or many, or as a class when expanded; others skip it.

J gene | V gene | D gene | clone size | CDR3 DNA | CDR3 protein
TRBJ2-7 | TRBV5-6 | TRBD2 | few | TGTGCCAGCAGCTTGGGAGCAGCGGGGGTCTCCTACGAGCAGTACTTC | CASSLGAAGVSYEQYF
TRBJ2-3 | TRBV6-5 | NA | NA | TGTGCCAGCAGTTACTCAGGAGATACGCAGTATTTT | CASSYSGDTQYF
TRBJ2-1 | TRBV10-3 | TRBD1 | NA | TGTGCCATCAGTGGGGGACAGGGGGTCAATGAGCAGTTCTTC | CAISGGQGVNEQFF
TRBJ1-2 | TRBV19 | NA | few | TGTGCCAGTAGACCTACAGGGTTGGATGGCTACACCTTC | CASRPTGLDGYTF
TRBJ2-5 | TRBV12-3/TRBV12-4 | NA | many | TGTGCCAGCAGTTTAGTGACAGGAAGGCAAGAGACCCAGTACTTC | CASSLVTGRQETQYF
TRBJ2-5 | TRBV7-8 | TRBD2 | many | TGTGCCAGCAGCTTTTCTTTCGGGGGGGTGGAGGAGACCCAGTACTTC | CASSFSFGGVEETQYF
TRBJ2-7 | TRBV7-2 | TRBD2 | many | TGTGCCAGCAGCTTCAGGGGACTAGCGGGGAGGAACGAGCAGTACTTC | CASSFRGLAGRNEQYF
TRBJ2-7 | TRBV20-1 | TRBD2 | few | TGCAGTGCGGCAGCGGGAGCCGGGCGCGAGCAGTACTTC | CSAAAGAGREQYF
TRBJ1-2 | TRBV19 | NA | few | TGTGCCAGTAGTTGGGGAGAGTTCTATGGCTACACCTTC | CASSWGEFYGYTF
TRBJ2-5 | TRBV29-1 | NA | NA | TGCAGCGTCGCCGACTTGGTTCACAAAGAGACCCAGTACTTC | CSVADLVHKETQYF
TRBJ1-2 | TRBV4-1 | NA | many | TGCGCCAGCAGCCTCACGAGCCCGGGGGGCTATGGCTACACCTTC | CASSLTSPGGYGYTF
TRBJ1-4 | TRBV20-1 | TRBD1 | few | TGCAGTGCTAGCCTCGACCGGGACAGGGGGACAACTAATGAAAAACTGTTTTTT | CSASLDRDRGTTNEKLFF
TRBJ1-6 | TRBV7-2 | TRBD1 | many | TGTGCCAGCAGCTGGACAGGTCGTTATTCACCCCTCCACTTT | CASSWTGRYSPLHF
TRBJ2-1 | TRBV7-8 | TRBD2 | many | TGTGCCAGCAGCTCCGGACTAGCGGGGGGACCGTATCAGTTCTTC | CASSSGLAGGPYQFF
TRBJ1-5 | TRBV11-2 | NA | few | TGTGCCAGCAGCCGATACGGGGGAAGCAATCAGCCCCAGCATTTT | CASSRYGGSNQPQHF
TRBJ2-5 | TRBV20-1 | TRBD1 | NA | TGCAGTGCTAGAGCGACAGGGGCCGTCCAAGAGACCCAGTACTTC | CSARATGAVQETQYF
TRBJ2-7 | TRBV7-2 | TRBD1 | medium-sized | TGTGCCAGCAGGATGACAGGGGGCCAGAGCTCCTACGAGCAGTACTTC | CASRMTGGQSSYEQYF
TRBJ1-1 | TRBV5-4 | NA | many | TGTGCCAGCAGCCTTACGCGGAACACTGAAGCTTTCTTT | CASSLTRNTEAFF
TRBJ1-3 | TRBV6-5 | TRBD1 | few | TGTGCCAGCAGTTACTCGAGGGACAGTACCCTCGGTGGAAACACCATATATTTT | CASSYSRDSTLGGNTIYF
TRBJ2-7 | TRBV18 | NA | NA | TGTGCCAGCTCACCCCGGGCTAGGAGCTCCTACGAGCAGTACTTC | CASSPRARSSYEQYF
TRBJ2-2 | TRBV5-5 | NA | few | TGTGCCAGCAGCCCCCCGGGCCGGTGGAACACCGGGGAGCTGTTTTTT | CASSPPGRWNTGELFF
TRBJ1-4 | TRBV20-1 | NA | NA | TGCAGTGCTAGAGATAGACAGACTAATGAAAAACTGTTTTTT | CSARDRQTNEKLFF
TRBJ1-1 | TRBV11-3 | NA | NA | TGTGCCAGCAGCTTAGGGCAGGGGATGGGTGAAGCTTTCTTT | CASSLGQGMGEAFF
TRBJ2-2 | TRBV6-6 | NA | NA | TGTGCCAGCACTGATTACGGGGAGCTGTTTTTT | CASTDYGELFF
TRBJ1-6 | TRBV14 | NA | NA | TGTGCCAGCAGCCCAAGGTGGGATTCACCCCTCCACTTT | CASSPRWDSPLHF
TRBJ2-2 | TRBV24-1 | TRBD2 | NA | TGTGCCACCAGTGACGCGGGGGGATACACCGGGGAGCTGTTTTTT | CATSDAGGYTGELFF
TRBJ1-5 | TRBV19 | NA | few | TGTGCCAGTAGTATGGGTGAGGATAGCAATCAGCCCCAGCATTTT | CASSMGEDSNQPQHF
TRBJ1-2 | TRBV7-6 | TRBD1 | many | TGTGCCAGCAGCCGGGACAGCTATGGCTACACCTTC | CASSRDSYGYTF
TRBJ2-5 | TRBV20-1 | TRBD2 | few | TGCAGTGCTAGTCAACCCCCCACTAGCGCGGAGACCCAGTACTTC | CSASQPPTSAETQYF